This T cell receptor beta chain derives from a study of lymphopenia after photon versus proton radiotherapy. This clone was picked up one time. Its specificity is unknown. Study results and limitations: Under photons, naive T cells and diversity fell while effector/memory populations rose. After the lymphocyte nadir, photon-treated repertoires showed oligoclonal expansion, especially of CD8+ Temra cells. Authors raise, but do not show, better survival with proton therapy. In patients who died, overall survival fell as post-nadir TCR diversity dropped more.

The protocol was immunoSEQ multiplex PCR, while the TCRdb copy is restricted to in-frame clones and leaves out a portion. Here the sample spans under 30,000 clones, about 80% being singletons. CDR1 and CDR2 (germline): SGHTA, FQGNSA. V gave up 3 bases and J gave up 1 base, with 4 bases separating them. The CDR3 extends over 13 amino acids. This sequence originates from a man in his forties with gastric cancer. The rearrangement links TRBV7-2 to TRBJ2-1, with unresolved D. The input for sequencing was peripheral blood, taken from a patient treated with photon-based radiotherapy. The CDR3 loop is CASSLGSYNEQFF. The CDR3 bases are TGTGCCAGCAGCTTGGGTTCCTACAATGAGCAGTTCTTC.